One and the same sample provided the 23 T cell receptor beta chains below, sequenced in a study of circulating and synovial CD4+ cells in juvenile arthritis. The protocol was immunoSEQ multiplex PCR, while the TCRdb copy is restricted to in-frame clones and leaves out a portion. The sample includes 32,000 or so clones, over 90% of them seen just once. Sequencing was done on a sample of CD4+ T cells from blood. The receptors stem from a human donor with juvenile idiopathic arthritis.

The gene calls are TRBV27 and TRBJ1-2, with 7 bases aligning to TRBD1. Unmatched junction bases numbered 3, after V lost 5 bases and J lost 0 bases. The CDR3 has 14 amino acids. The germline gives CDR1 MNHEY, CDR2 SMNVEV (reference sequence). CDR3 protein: CASSGTVTNYGYTF. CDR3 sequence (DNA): TGTGCCAGCAGTGGGACAGTGACTAACTATGGCTACACCTTC.

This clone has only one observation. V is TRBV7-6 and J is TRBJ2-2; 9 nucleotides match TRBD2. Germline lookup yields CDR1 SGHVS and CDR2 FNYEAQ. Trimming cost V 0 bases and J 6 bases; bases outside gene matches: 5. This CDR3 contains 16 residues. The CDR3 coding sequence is TGTGCCAGCAGCTTAGCGGTGGCGGGGGGGTCCGGGGAGCTGTTTTTT. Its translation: CASSLAVAGGSGELFF.

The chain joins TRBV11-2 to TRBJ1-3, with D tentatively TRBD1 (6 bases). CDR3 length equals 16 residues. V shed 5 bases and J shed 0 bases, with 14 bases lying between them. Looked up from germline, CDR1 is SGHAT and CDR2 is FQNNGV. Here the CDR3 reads CASSPTRGGSGNTIYF. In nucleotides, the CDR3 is TGTGCCAGCAGCCCAACGCGAGGGGGCTCTGGAAACACCATATATTTT.

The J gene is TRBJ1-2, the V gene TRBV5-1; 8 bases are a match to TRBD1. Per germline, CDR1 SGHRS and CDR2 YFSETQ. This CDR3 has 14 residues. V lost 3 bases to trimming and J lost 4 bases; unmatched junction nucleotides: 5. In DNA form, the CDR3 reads TGCGCCAGCAGCTCGACAGGGGACCTCTATGGCTACACCTTC. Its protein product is CASSSTGDLYGYTF. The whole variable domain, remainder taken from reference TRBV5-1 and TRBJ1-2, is KAGVTQTPRYLIKTRGQQVTLSCSPISGHRSVSWYQQTPGQGLQFLFEYFSETQRNKGNFPGRFSGRQFSNSRSEMNVSTLELGDSALYLCASSSTGDLYGYTFGSGTRLTVV.

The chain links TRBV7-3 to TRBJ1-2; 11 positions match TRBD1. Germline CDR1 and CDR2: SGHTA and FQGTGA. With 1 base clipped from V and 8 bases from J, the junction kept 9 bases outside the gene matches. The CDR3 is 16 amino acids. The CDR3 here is CASSLMAGQGAEGYTF. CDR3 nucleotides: TGTGCCAGCAGCTTAATGGCTGGACAGGGGGCGGAGGGCTACACCTTC. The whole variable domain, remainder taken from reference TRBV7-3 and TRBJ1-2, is GAGVSQTPSNKVTEKGKYVELRCDPISGHTALYWYRQSLGQGPEFLIYFQGTGAADDSGLPNDRFFAVRPEGSVSTLKIQRTERGDSAVYLCASSLMAGQGAEGYTFGSGTRLTVV.

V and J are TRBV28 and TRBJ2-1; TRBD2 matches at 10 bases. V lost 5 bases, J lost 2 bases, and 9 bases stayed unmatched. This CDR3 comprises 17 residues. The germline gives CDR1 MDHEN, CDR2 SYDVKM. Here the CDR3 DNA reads TGTGCCAGCAGTGCGGCTAGCGGGAGTTCAACCTACAATGAGCAGTTCTTC. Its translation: CASSAASGSSTYNEQFF.

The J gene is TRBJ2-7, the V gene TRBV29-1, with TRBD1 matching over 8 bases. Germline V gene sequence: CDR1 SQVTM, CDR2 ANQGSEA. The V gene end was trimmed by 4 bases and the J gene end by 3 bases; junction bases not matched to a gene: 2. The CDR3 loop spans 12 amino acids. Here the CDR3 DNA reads TGCAGCGTTGGACAGGGGATCTACGAGCAGTACTTC. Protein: CSVGQGIYEQYF.

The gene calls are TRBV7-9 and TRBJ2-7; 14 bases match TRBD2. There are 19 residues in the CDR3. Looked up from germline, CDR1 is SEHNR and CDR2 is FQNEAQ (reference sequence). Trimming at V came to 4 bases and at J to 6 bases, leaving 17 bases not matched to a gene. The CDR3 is CASSSRIPGLAGEAPEQYF. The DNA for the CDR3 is TGTGCCAGCAGCTCACGCATTCCGGGACTAGCGGGAGAAGCCCCCGAGCAGTACTTC.

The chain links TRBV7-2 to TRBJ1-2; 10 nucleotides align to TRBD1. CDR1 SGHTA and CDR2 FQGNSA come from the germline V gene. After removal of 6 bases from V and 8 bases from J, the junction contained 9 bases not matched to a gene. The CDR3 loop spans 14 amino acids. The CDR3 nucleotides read TGTGCCAGCAGTTCGCGGACAGGGGGTTACGGCTACACCTTC. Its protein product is CASSSRTGGYGYTF.

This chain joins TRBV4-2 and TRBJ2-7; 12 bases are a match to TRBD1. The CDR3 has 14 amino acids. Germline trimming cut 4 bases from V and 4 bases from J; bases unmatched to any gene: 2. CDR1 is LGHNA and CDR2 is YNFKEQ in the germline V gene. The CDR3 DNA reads TGTGCCAGCAGCCGGGACAGGGGGCTTTACGAGCAGTACTTC. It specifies CASSRDRGLYEQYF.

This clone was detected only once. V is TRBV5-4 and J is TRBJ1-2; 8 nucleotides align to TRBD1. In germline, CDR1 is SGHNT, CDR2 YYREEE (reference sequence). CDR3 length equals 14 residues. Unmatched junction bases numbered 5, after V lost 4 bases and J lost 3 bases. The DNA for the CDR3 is TGTGCCAGCAGCATACAACAGGGGGACTATGGCTACACCTTC. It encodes CASSIQQGDYGYTF.

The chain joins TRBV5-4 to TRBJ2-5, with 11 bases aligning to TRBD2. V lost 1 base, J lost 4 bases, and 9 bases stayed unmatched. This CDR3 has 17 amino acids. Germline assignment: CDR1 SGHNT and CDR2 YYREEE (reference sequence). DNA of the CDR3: TGTGCCAGCAGCTTGCAGGGTAGCGGGGGGGTGAGAGAGACCCAGTACTTC. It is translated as CASSLQGSGGVRETQYF.

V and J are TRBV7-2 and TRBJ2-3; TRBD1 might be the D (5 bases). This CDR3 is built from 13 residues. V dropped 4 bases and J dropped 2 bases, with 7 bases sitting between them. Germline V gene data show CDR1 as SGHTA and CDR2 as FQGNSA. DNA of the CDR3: TGTGCCAGCAGCTCAGGGTACACAGATACGCAGTATTTT. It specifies CASSSGYTDTQYF.

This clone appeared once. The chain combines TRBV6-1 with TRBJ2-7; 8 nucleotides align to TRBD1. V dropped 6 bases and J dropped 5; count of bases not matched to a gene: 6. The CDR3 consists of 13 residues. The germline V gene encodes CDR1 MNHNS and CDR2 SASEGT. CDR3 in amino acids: CASRPPGGDEQYF. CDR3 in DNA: TGTGCCAGCAGACCGCCAGGGGGCGACGAGCAGTACTTC.

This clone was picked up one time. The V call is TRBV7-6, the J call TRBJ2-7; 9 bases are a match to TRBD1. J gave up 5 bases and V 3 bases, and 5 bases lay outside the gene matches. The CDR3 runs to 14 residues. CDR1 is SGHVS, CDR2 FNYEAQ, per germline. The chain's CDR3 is CASSLGTGRNEQYF. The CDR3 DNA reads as TGTGCCAGCAGCTTGGGGACAGGGCGGAACGAGCAGTACTTC.

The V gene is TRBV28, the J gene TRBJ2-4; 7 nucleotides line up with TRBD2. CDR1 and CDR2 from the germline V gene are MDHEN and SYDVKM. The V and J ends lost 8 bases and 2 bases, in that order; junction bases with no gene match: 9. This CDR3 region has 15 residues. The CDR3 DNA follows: TGTGCCAGCCGGCCACCCGGGGGGTCCAAAAACATTCAGTACTTC. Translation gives CASRPPGGSKNIQYF.

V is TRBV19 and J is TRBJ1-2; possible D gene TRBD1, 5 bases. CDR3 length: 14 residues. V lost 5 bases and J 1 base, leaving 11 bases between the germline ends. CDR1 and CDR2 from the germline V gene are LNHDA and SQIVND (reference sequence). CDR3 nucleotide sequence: TGTGCCAGTAGTCGGGGGGACCTTAACTATGGCTACACCTTC. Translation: CASSRGDLNYGYTF.

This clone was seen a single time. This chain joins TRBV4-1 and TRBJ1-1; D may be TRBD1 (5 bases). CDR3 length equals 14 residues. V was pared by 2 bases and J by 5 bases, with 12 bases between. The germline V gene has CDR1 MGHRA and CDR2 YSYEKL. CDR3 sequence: CASSQPTRGTEAFF. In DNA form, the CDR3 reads TGCGCCAGCAGCCAACCTACCCGGGGGACTGAAGCTTTCTTT.

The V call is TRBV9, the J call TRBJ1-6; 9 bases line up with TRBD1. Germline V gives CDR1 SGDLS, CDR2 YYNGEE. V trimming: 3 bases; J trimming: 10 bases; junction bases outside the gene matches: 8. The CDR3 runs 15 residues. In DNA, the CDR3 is TGTGCCAGCAGCGCCCGCTGGGACAGGGCGTCACCCCTCCACTTT. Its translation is CASSARWDRASPLHF.

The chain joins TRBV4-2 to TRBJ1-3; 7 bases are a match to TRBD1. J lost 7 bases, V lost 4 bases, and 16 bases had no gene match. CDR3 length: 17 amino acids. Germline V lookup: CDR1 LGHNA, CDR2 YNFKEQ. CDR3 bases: TGTGCCAGCAGCCCGACCTGGGGACAGCCGTTGGGGAACACCATATATTTT. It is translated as CASSPTWGQPLGNTIYF.

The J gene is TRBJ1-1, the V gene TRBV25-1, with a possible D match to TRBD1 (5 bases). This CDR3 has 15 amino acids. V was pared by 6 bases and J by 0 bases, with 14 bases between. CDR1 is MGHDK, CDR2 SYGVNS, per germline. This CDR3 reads CASRGLGGLNTEAFF. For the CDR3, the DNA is TGTGCCAGCAGAGGTTTGGGGGGACTGAACACTGAAGCTTTCTTT.

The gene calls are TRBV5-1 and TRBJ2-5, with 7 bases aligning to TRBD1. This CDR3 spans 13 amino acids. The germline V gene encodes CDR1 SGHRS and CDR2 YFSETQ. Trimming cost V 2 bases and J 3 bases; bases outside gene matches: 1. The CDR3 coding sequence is TGCGCCAGCAGCTTAGGACAGGAAGAGACCCAGTACTTC. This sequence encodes CASSLGQEETQYF.

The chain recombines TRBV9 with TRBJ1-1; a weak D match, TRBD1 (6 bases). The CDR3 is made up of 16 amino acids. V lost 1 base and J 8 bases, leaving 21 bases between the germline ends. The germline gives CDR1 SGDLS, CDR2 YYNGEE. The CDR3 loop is CASSVSTTVTGTEAFF. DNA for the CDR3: TGTGCCAGCAGCGTATCTACAACGGTTACAGGGACAGAAGCTTTCTTT.